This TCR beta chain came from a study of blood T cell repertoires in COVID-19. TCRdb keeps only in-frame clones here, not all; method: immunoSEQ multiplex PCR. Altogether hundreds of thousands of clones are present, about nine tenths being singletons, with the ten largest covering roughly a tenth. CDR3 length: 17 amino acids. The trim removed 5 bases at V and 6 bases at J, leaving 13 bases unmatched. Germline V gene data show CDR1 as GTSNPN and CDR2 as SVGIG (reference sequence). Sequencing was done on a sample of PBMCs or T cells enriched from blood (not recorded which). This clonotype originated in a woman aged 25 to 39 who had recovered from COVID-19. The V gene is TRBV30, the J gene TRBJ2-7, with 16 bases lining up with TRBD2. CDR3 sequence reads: CAWARTGTSGRVIEQYF. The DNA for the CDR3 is TGTGCCTGGGCCCGGACTGGGACTAGCGGGAGGGTAATCGAGCAGTACTTC.